The 22 T cell receptor beta chains presented below share a single source sample, sequenced in a study of technical replicates of blood from several donors. Method: immunoSEQ multiplex PCR; TCRdb's copy keeps in-frame clones and lacks some. Of under 95,000 clones listed, around 92% were seen once; the top ten hold around 0.42%. The sample comprised T cells isolated from PBMCs. The receptor set was obtained from a human donor in good health.

The rearrangement joins TRBV7-8 to TRBJ2-1, with TRBD2 matching 7 bases. The CDR3 is made up of 15 amino acids. Germline CDR1 reads SGHVS; CDR2 reads FQNEAQ. The trim removed 5 bases at V and 10 bases at J, leaving 14 bases unmatched. CDR3 coding DNA: TGTGCCAGCAGCCCGGTAAGAGCGGGGTTAACGGAGCAGTTCTTC. It translates to CASSPVRAGLTEQFF.

The V and J genes are TRBV19 and TRBJ2-7, with a weak D call TRBD2 (5 bases). V lost 6 bases, J lost 0 bases, and 12 bases lay in between. CDR1 is LNHDA, CDR2 SQIVND, per germline (reference sequence). The CDR3 covers 14 residues. As DNA, the CDR3 is TGTGCCAGTAGCCCTACTAGAGACTCCTACGAGCAGTACTTC. This translates into CASSPTRDSYEQYF.

This chain joins TRBV29-1 and TRBJ1-2; possible D gene TRBD1, 6 bases. This CDR3 contains 13 residues. Trimming removed 4 bases from V and 3 bases from J, with 12 bases in between. Germline V CDR1 and CDR2: SQVTM, ANQGSEA. This chain's CDR3 is CSVAGGLHYGYTF. The DNA for the CDR3 is TGCAGCGTTGCGGGGGGGCTTCACTATGGCTACACCTTC.

This clone was counted once. The chain links TRBV25-1 to TRBJ2-7; TRBD1 is a possible D gene (5 bases). Trimming took 1 base from V and 4 from J, leaving 17 bases between them. This CDR3 is built from 16 residues. Germline CDR1 reads MGHDK; CDR2 reads SYGVNS. This CDR3 is CASSESGPRRIYEQYF. The CDR3 nucleotides are TGTGCCAGCAGTGAATCAGGGCCGAGGAGAATATACGAGCAGTACTTC.

This chain links TRBV2 with TRBJ1-4; D might be TRBD1 (6 bases). Germline CDR1 SNHLY, CDR2 FYNNEI. The V and J ends lost 2 bases and 4 bases respectively, with 14 bases between them. The CDR3 sequence is 16 residues long. The CDR3 loop is CASSESRQVFNEKLFF. The CDR3 DNA sequence: TGTGCCAGCAGTGAATCCCGACAGGTCTTTAATGAAAAACTGTTTTTT.

The rearrangement uses TRBV5-4 and TRBJ2-7, with 9 bases that match TRBD1. The CDR3 length is 14 residues. After removal of 4 bases from V and 6 bases from J, the junction contained 8 bases not matched to a gene. Germline CDR1 SGHNT, CDR2 YYREEE (reference sequence). DNA of the CDR3: TGTGCCAGCAGCCCCGGGACAGGGTGGTTCGAGCAGTACTTC. Translated, it gives CASSPGTGWFEQYF.

This clone was seen a single time. The rearrangement joins TRBV7-3 to TRBJ2-3; TRBD2 aligns across 7 bases. The CDR3 has 16 amino acids. Trimming cost V 5 bases and J 5 bases; bases outside gene matches: 13. Germline V CDR1 and CDR2: SGHTA, FQGTGA. CDR3 bases: TGTGCCAGCAGCCCGGTATCTGGCGGGGGAAGAGATACGCAGTATTTT. Translating it yields CASSPVSGGGRDTQYF.

The chain is built from TRBV6-1 and TRBJ1-1; the D is unclear. CDR1 MNHNS and CDR2 SASEGT come from the germline V gene. Trimming took off 4 bases at V and 1 base at J, with 7 bases between the two ends. CDR3 size: 13 residues. CDR3 protein: CASSVPGNTEAFF. For the CDR3, the DNA is TGTGCCAGCAGTGTTCCCGGGAACACTGAAGCTTTCTTT.

This sequence joins TRBV7-9 and TRBJ1-1; 9 nucleotides match TRBD1. V trimming: 10 bases; J trimming: 5 bases; junction bases outside the gene matches: 11. The CDR3 is 14 amino acids. Germline V gene data show CDR1 as SEHNR and CDR2 as FQNEAQ (reference sequence). The CDR3 DNA is TGTGCCATCACCCTTCTAGGGACAGGGACTGAAGCTTTCTTT. This codes for CAITLLGTGTEAFF.

V is TRBV30 and J is TRBJ2-7; D is possibly TRBD1 (6 bases). The germline gives CDR1 GTSNPN, CDR2 SVGIG (reference sequence). The CDR3 has 13 amino acids. Trimming cost V 0 bases and J 5 bases, with 11 bases left between them. The CDR3, as DNA: TGTGCCTGGAGTGTGTGGGACAATCACGAGCAGTACTTC. This gives the protein CAWSVWDNHEQYF.

The chain joins TRBV14 to TRBJ2-3, with no clear D. Germline V gene lookup returns CDR1 SGHDN and CDR2 FVKESK. V lost 3 bases and J 0 bases, leaving 16 bases between the germline ends. The CDR3 length is 17 residues. CDR3 in amino acids: CASSHVGGYVSTDTQYF. In DNA form, the CDR3 reads TGTGCCAGCAGCCACGTCGGCGGCTACGTAAGCACAGATACGCAGTATTTT.

Here the CDR3 DNA reads TGTGCCTGGAGAGCCAGGGGGTACACCGGGGAGCTGTTTTTT. Protein sequence: CAWRARGYTGELFF. V gene TRBV30 combines with J gene TRBJ2-2; 7 bases line up with TRBD1. Looked up from germline, CDR1 is GTSNPN and CDR2 is SVGIG (reference sequence). The trim removed 3 bases at V and 3 bases at J, leaving 4 bases unmatched. The CDR3 is 14 residues long.

This rearrangement joins TRBV25-1 to TRBJ1-1, with D possibly being TRBD1 (5 bases). The CDR3 length is 13 residues. Germline values: CDR1 MGHDK, CDR2 SYGVNS. Between the trimmed V and J ends, which lost 5 bases and 5 bases, there was a span of 12 bases. The CDR3 sequence: CASSYLGQTEAFF. Written as DNA, the CDR3 is TGTGCCAGCAGTTACTTAGGACAAACTGAAGCTTTCTTT. Based on the CDR3 plus reference TRBV25-1 and TRBJ1-1, the full variable domain is EADIYQTPRYLVIGTGKKITLECSQTMGHDKMYWYQQDPGMELHLIHYSYGVNSTEKGDLSSESTVSRIRTEHFPLTLESARPSHTSQYLCASSYLGQTEAFFGQGTRLTVV.

The CDR3: CASSPMGLAESIETQYF. The CDR3 nucleotides are TGTGCCAGCAGCCCGATGGGACTAGCGGAATCTATAGAGACCCAGTACTTC. The chain is built from TRBV7-9 and TRBJ2-5; 11 bases are shared with TRBD2. J lost 4 bases, V lost 5 bases, and 12 bases had no gene match. Germline V gives CDR1 SEHNR, CDR2 FQNEAQ (reference sequence). This CDR3 has 17 amino acids.

The chain couples TRBV19 to TRBJ2-3; TRBD2 is a possible D gene (5 bases). This CDR3 is 14 amino acids long. V lost 2 bases to trimming and J lost 5 bases, with 11 bases between them. The germline gives CDR1 LNHDA, CDR2 SQIVND (reference sequence). CDR3: CASSIRRNKDTQYF. CDR3 coding DNA: TGTGCCAGTAGTATAAGGAGGAATAAAGATACGCAGTATTTT.

The chain is built from TRBV10-3 and TRBJ1-1; D remains unclear. Germline CDR1 reads ENHRY; CDR2 reads SYGVKD. The CDR3 totals 13 residues. V was shortened by 9 bases and J by 3 bases, with 14 bases between the two germline ends. The CDR3 loop is CAIRGWSDTEAFF. The CDR3 DNA sequence: TGTGCCATAAGAGGGTGGTCGGACACTGAAGCTTTCTTT.

DNA for the CDR3: TGTGCCAGCAGCTTGTTGCCTAGCGGCACCTACGAGCAGTACTTC. Translated, it gives CASSLLPSGTYEQYF. The rearrangement links TRBV5-6 to TRBJ2-7, with 7 bases identical to TRBD2. This CDR3 has 15 residues. Per germline, CDR1 SGHDT and CDR2 YYEEEE. The junction had 6 bases not matched to a gene; V was cut back by 1 base and J by 2 bases.

This chain connects TRBV4-3 to TRBJ1-2; a possible D gene is TRBD1 (6 bases). In germline, CDR1 is LGHNA, CDR2 YSLEER. The CDR3 has 13 amino acids. The V gene lost 1 base and the J gene lost 8 bases, with 11 bases spanning the gap. The CDR3 here is CASSQVEGEGYTF. Written as DNA, the CDR3 is TGCGCCAGCAGCCAAGTTGAGGGGGAGGGCTACACCTTC.

The chain uses TRBV27 and TRBJ1-5; D is perhaps TRBD1 (5 bases). Germline-derived CDR1 and CDR2 are MNHEY and SMNVEV (reference sequence). Trimming stripped 2 bases from V and 2 bases from J, with 19 bases between. The CDR3 is made up of 18 amino acids. CDR3 DNA sequence: TGTGCCAGCAGTTTAAAAGGTGGCGGTCAGGGTCGCAATCAGCCCCAGCATTTT. Its translation: CASSLKGGGQGRNQPQHF.

The V call is TRBV13, the J call TRBJ1-2, with 8 bases lining up with TRBD1. Trimming at V came to 0 bases and at J to 4 bases, leaving 4 bases not matched to a gene. Germline values: CDR1 PRHDT, CDR2 FYEKMQ (reference sequence). The CDR3 length is 15 residues. The CDR3 reads CASSLGQGAVYGYTF. The CDR3 DNA sequence: TGTGCCAGCAGCTTAGGTCAGGGGGCAGTCTATGGCTACACCTTC.

A few counts support this clone. The chain carries TRBV5-4 and TRBJ2-1, with D possibly being TRBD1 (6 bases). The CDR3 sequence is 15 residues long. V was pared by 1 base and J by 8 bases, with 16 bases between. From germline, CDR1 is SGHNT and CDR2 YYREEE (reference sequence). The CDR3 protein is CASSLPQARGDEQFF. CDR3 nucleotide sequence: TGTGCCAGCAGCTTGCCCCAGGCCAGGGGCGATGAGCAGTTCTTC.

The V call is TRBV4-2, the J call TRBJ2-3; 10 bases are a match to TRBD2. The germline CDR1 and CDR2 sequences are LGHNA and YNFKEQ. The CDR3 loop spans 18 amino acids. Losses at the gene ends were 0 bases for V and 6 bases for J; bases not matched to a gene: 12. As DNA, the CDR3 is TGTGCCAGCAGCCAAGAGCCGGGACTAGCGCCCCCGACGGATACGCAGTATTTT. Protein: CASSQEPGLAPPTDTQYF.